This T cell receptor beta chain appears in the sequencing data of a study of T cell responses to AZD1222 COVID-19 vaccine. General observations from the study: Vaccination with two AZD1222 doses was followed by a rise in Spike-specific TCR breadth and depth. There were mostly white British donors and more females than males, and clonal diversity was possibly underestimated. The study sampled repertoires only after the peak T cell response.

Germline V gene sequence: CDR1 MNHEY, CDR2 SMNVEV (reference sequence). V was pared by 3 bases and J by 4 bases, with 7 bases of the junction left unmatched. The CDR3 has 15 residues. As to this clone: What it recognizes is unknown.

Some clones are missing from TCRdb's copy, which holds only in-frame ones; the method was immunoSEQ multiplex PCR. The sample holds about 77,000 clones, around 90% seen once. This chain connects TRBV27 to TRBJ1-2; TRBD1 matches at 8 bases. The TCR comes from an adult who received the AZD1222 COVID-19 vaccine. Sequences were derived from peripheral blood, sampled 28 days after the second AZD1222 dose. CDR3 nucleotides: TGTGCCAGCAGTTTGACAGGGGCCTCGGGCTATGGCTACACCTTC. It codes for CASSLTGASGYGYTF.